This T cell receptor beta chain is drawn from a study of blood T cell repertoires in COVID-19. This table comes from immunoSEQ multiplex PCR, and its TCRdb copy is limited to in-frame clones, with some not included. The profile shows 220,000 or so clones, around 83% of them singletons. This CDR3 has 16 residues. Germline V gives CDR1 SGHAT, CDR2 FQNNGV. V lost 5 bases to trimming and J lost 5 bases; unmatched junction nucleotides: 8. The TCR comes from a man aged 50 or older who had recovered from COVID-19. The sample was peripheral blood. This chain uses TRBV11-2 with TRBJ2-5; 13 bases are shared with TRBD2. This CDR3 reads CASSPRTSGSMETQYF. CDR3 sequence (DNA): TGTGCCAGCAGCCCGCGGACTAGCGGGAGTATGGAGACCCAGTACTTC.